The clone carrying this T cell receptor (beta chain) was seen only once. Its target is not known. The data are from a study of PD-L1 blockade in urothelial cancer. Study in general: The year 2014 saw patients start atezolizumab, 1,200 mg intravenously every 3 weeks. Most patients, about 85% of the roughly 30, were males with bladder-origin cancer. There were a median of approximately 140,000 T cells in blood samples.

Time point indicated: peripheral blood 6 weeks after treatment start. Profiling relied on immunoSEQ multiplex PCR, and the TCRdb table lists in-frame clones only, not all of them. Among some 48,000 clones listed, 80% to 90% were seen once. Study-wide results and limits: Where pretreatment blood TCR clonality fell below the median, better survival was predicted.

Trimming shortened V by 4 bases and J by 0 bases, and 7 bases separated the two germline ends. Per the germline V gene, CDR1 is SQVTM and CDR2 is ANQGSEA. The length of the CDR3 is 13 residues. V usage is TRBV29-1 and J usage is TRBJ1-3, with D perhaps matching TRBD1 (6 bases). The material sequenced was PBMCs, taken around atezolizumab (anti-PD-L1) treatment. The source of this sequence is a man between 70 and 80 years old with urothelial cancer. CDR3 region: CSVVTGSGNTIYF. For the CDR3, the DNA is TGCAGCGTTGTGACAGGCTCTGGAAACACCATATATTTT.